This is a list of T cell receptor beta chains from one sample in a study of blood T cell repertoires in COVID-19. Generated by immunoSEQ multiplex PCR, the TCRdb table keeps only in-frame clones and is missing some. The data hold around 72,000 clones, with nearly 90% observed a single time. The sample consisted of peripheral blood. The origin of the receptors is a man between 50 and 59 years old with acute or convalescent COVID-19. CDR3s include the opening cysteine and the closing phenylalanine or tryptophan. Fields, in order: CDR3 protein, CDR3 DNA, J gene, V gene, D gene, clone size, CDR3 length. A D gene is named only where the DNA matches it firmly. The listing skips clone size in some rows; elsewhere it reads once, few, many or a size class.

CDR3 protein: CASSPTGGAGEAFF; CDR3 DNA: TGTGCCAGCAGCCCGACAGGGGGCGCGGGTGAAGCTTTCTTT; J gene: TRBJ1-1; V gene: TRBV9; D gene: TRBD1; clone size: NA; CDR3 length: 14
CDR3 protein: CASSPTGEETQYF; CDR3 DNA: TGTGCCAGCAGTCCGACAGGGGAAGAGACCCAGTACTTC; J gene: TRBJ2-5; V gene: TRBV6-2/TRBV6-3; D gene: TRBD1; clone size: NA; CDR3 length: 13
CDR3 protein: CASSLGGTGNTIYF; CDR3 DNA: TGTGCCAGCAGCTTGGGAGGGACTGGAAACACCATATATTTT; J gene: TRBJ1-3; V gene: TRBV5-6; D gene: NA; clone size: NA; CDR3 length: 14
CDR3 protein: CASSRTGGSSYEQYF; CDR3 DNA: TGTGCCAGCAGTCGTACAGGGGGAAGCTCCTACGAGCAGTACTTC; J gene: TRBJ2-7; V gene: TRBV7-9; D gene: TRBD1; clone size: NA; CDR3 length: 15
CDR3 protein: CASSPRQGNSYEQYF; CDR3 DNA: TGTGCCAGCAGCCCGAGACAGGGGAACTCCTACGAGCAGTACTTC; J gene: TRBJ2-7; V gene: TRBV5-5; D gene: TRBD1; clone size: NA; CDR3 length: 15
CDR3 protein: CAISDSATNEKLFF; CDR3 DNA: TGTGCCATCAGTGACAGTGCAACTAATGAAAAACTGTTTTTT; J gene: TRBJ1-4; V gene: TRBV10-3; D gene: NA; clone size: NA; CDR3 length: 14
CDR3 protein: CAINPRGTGGNEQYF; CDR3 DNA: TGTGCCATCAACCCGAGGGGGACAGGGGGCAACGAGCAGTACTTC; J gene: TRBJ2-7; V gene: TRBV10-3; D gene: TRBD1; clone size: NA; CDR3 length: 15
CDR3 protein: CASSLGRGETQYF; CDR3 DNA: TGCGCCAGCAGCTTGGGGCGGGGAGAGACCCAGTACTTC; J gene: TRBJ2-5; V gene: TRBV5-1; D gene: NA; clone size: NA; CDR3 length: 13
CDR3 protein: CASSVEGSGGANNEQFF; CDR3 DNA: TGTGCCAGCAGCGTAGAGGGTAGCGGGGGGGCAAACAATGAGCAGTTCTTC; J gene: TRBJ2-1; V gene: TRBV9; D gene: TRBD2; clone size: NA; CDR3 length: 17
CDR3 protein: CASSQGLAGGDEQYF; CDR3 DNA: TGTGCCAGCAGCCAAGGGCTAGCGGGGGGGGACGAGCAGTACTTC; J gene: TRBJ2-7; V gene: TRBV3-1/TRBV3-2; D gene: TRBD2; clone size: NA; CDR3 length: 15
CDR3 protein: CASSLFGTDNEQYF; CDR3 DNA: TGTGCCAGCAGTTTATTTGGGACAGATAACGAGCAGTACTTC; J gene: TRBJ2-7; V gene: TRBV27; D gene: TRBD1; clone size: NA; CDR3 length: 14
CDR3 protein: CSVQGILNEQFF; CDR3 DNA: TGCAGCGTACAGGGAATCCTAAATGAGCAGTTCTTC; J gene: TRBJ2-1; V gene: TRBV29-1; D gene: NA; clone size: NA; CDR3 length: 12
CDR3 protein: CSYSGGTGRTDTQYF; CDR3 DNA: TGCAGCTACTCTGGCGGGACAGGCCGCACAGATACGCAGTATTTT; J gene: TRBJ2-3; V gene: TRBV29-1; D gene: TRBD1; clone size: NA; CDR3 length: 15
CDR3 protein: CASSQATSNSPLHF; CDR3 DNA: TGTGCCAGCAGCCAGGCCACCTCTAATTCACCCCTCCACTTT; J gene: TRBJ1-6; V gene: TRBV3-1/TRBV3-2; D gene: NA; clone size: NA; CDR3 length: 14
CDR3 protein: CATSDLRGGLGNEQFF; CDR3 DNA: TGTGCCACCAGTGATTTGAGAGGGGGCTTAGGCAATGAGCAGTTCTTC; J gene: TRBJ2-1; V gene: TRBV24-1; D gene: TRBD1; clone size: NA; CDR3 length: 16
CDR3 protein: CASSDKRGNTDTQYF; CDR3 DNA: TGTGCCAGCAGTGACAAGCGGGGGAACACAGATACGCAGTATTTT; J gene: TRBJ2-3; V gene: TRBV6-4; D gene: TRBD2; clone size: once; CDR3 length: 15
CDR3 protein: CASSSQGAGTEAFF; CDR3 DNA: TGCGCCAGCAGCTCACAGGGGGCTGGCACTGAAGCTTTCTTT; J gene: TRBJ1-1; V gene: TRBV5-1; D gene: TRBD1; clone size: NA; CDR3 length: 14
CDR3 protein: CASSLPGSDTQYF; CDR3 DNA: TGTGCCAGCAGCTTACCCGGGTCAGATACGCAGTATTTT; J gene: TRBJ2-3; V gene: TRBV7-9; D gene: NA; clone size: NA; CDR3 length: 13
CDR3 protein: CAISAGSGGRETQYF; CDR3 DNA: TGTGCCATCAGTGCGGGGTCAGGGGGCAGAGAGACCCAGTACTTC; J gene: TRBJ2-5; V gene: TRBV10-3; D gene: TRBD1; clone size: NA; CDR3 length: 15
CDR3 protein: CASSQIGRAPEQYF; CDR3 DNA: TGCGCCAGCAGCCAAATCGGCAGGGCGCCCGAGCAGTACTTC; J gene: TRBJ2-7; V gene: TRBV4-1; D gene: NA; clone size: NA; CDR3 length: 14
CDR3 protein: CASRPRTNKNTEAFF; CDR3 DNA: TGCGCCAGCAGACCAAGAACTAACAAGAACACTGAAGCTTTCTTT; J gene: TRBJ1-1; V gene: TRBV5-1; D gene: NA; clone size: NA; CDR3 length: 15
CDR3 protein: CASSIGGFDTEAFF; CDR3 DNA: TGTGCCAGCAGCATAGGCGGGTTTGACACTGAAGCTTTCTTT; J gene: TRBJ1-1; V gene: TRBV7-3; D gene: NA; clone size: NA; CDR3 length: 14
CDR3 protein: CASSWGQGAGNEQFF; CDR3 DNA: TGTGCCAGCAGCTGGGGGCAGGGGGCTGGGAATGAGCAGTTCTTC; J gene: TRBJ2-1; V gene: TRBV7-2; D gene: TRBD1; clone size: NA; CDR3 length: 15
CDR3 protein: CASHQGQSSGANVLTF; CDR3 DNA: TGTGCCAGCCATCAAGGACAGAGCTCTGGGGCCAACGTCCTGACTTTC; J gene: TRBJ2-6; V gene: TRBV18; D gene: NA; clone size: NA; CDR3 length: 16
CDR3 protein: CASGRSYGYTF; CDR3 DNA: TGTGCCAGCGGCAGGTCCTATGGCTACACCTTC; J gene: TRBJ1-2; V gene: TRBV12-3/TRBV12-4; D gene: NA; clone size: NA; CDR3 length: 11
CDR3 protein: CASSLGRGNNEQFF; CDR3 DNA: TGTGCCAGCAGCTTAGGACGGGGGAACAATGAGCAGTTCTTC; J gene: TRBJ2-1; V gene: TRBV11-3; D gene: NA; clone size: NA; CDR3 length: 14
CDR3 protein: CASRDGQGTDTQYF; CDR3 DNA: TGTGCCAGCAGAGACGGACAGGGCACAGATACGCAGTATTTT; J gene: TRBJ2-3; V gene: TRBV2; D gene: TRBD1; clone size: NA; CDR3 length: 14
CDR3 protein: CASSVGLAGGGKETEAFF; CDR3 DNA: TGTGCCAGCAGCGTAGGTCTGGCGGGGGGGGGAAAGGAGACTGAAGCTTTCTTT; J gene: TRBJ1-1; V gene: TRBV9; D gene: NA; clone size: NA; CDR3 length: 18